This T cell receptor beta chain was captured by sequencing in a study of radiotherapy plus CTLA-4 blockade in lung cancer. Whole-study findings and limits: In blood, after radiotherapy plus ipilimumab, tumor-derived TCR clones expanded. Response, reportedly, was best predicted by interferon-beta along with early blood T cell clone dynamics.

Only in-frame clones appear in the TCRdb table, and some are missing; sequencing was by immunoSEQ multiplex PCR. The profile shows roughly 53,000 clones, around 85% of them singletons. Receiving focal radiation plus CTLA-4 blockade with ipilimumab were patients who had chemo-refractory metastatic non-small-cell lung cancer. Concerning this clone itself: Its antigen is undetermined.

V gave up 4 bases and J gave up 3 bases, with 12 bases separating them. CDR1 is LNHDA, CDR2 SQIVND, per germline (reference sequence). CDR3 length: 15 residues. Sample: peripheral blood, taken from a patient treated with radiotherapy plus ipilimumab. The receptor was isolated from a human donor with non-small cell lung cancer who had a partial response to radiotherapy plus ipilimumab. The rearrangement links TRBV19 to TRBJ2-2; tentatively, D is TRBD1 (6 bases). The CDR3 sequence: CASSTQGRDTGELFF. In nucleotides, the CDR3 is TGTGCCAGTAGTACACAGGGTCGGGACACCGGGGAGCTGTTTTTT.